Following are 9 T cell receptor beta chains from one sample sequenced in a study of T cell repertoires in cytomegalovirus infection. TCRdb itself ran the reads through MiXCR, one entry per CDR3 protein. This sample carries about 100,000 distinct CDR3 sequences, around 22% of them seen once, and the ten largest clones take more than 35%. The sequenced sample was CD8+ T cells from PBMCs. Receptor source: a human donor in good health (CMV status not recorded). Some clones in this sample may be carry-over from other donors' samples.

This clonotype appeared a few times. The chain employs TRBV7-9 and TRBJ2-2; no firm D call. From germline, CDR1 is SEHNR and CDR2 FQNEAQ (reference sequence). CDR3 size: 11 residues. Trimming shortened V by 5 bases and J by 4 bases, and 2 bases separated the two germline ends. The CDR3 loop reads CASSRTGELFF. The CDR3 nucleotides are TGTGCCAGCAGCCGCACCGGGGAGCTGTTTTTT. Drawing the rest from reference TRBV7-9 and TRBJ2-2, the complete variable domain is DTGVSQNPRHKITKRGQNVTFRCDPISEHNRLYWYRQTLGQGPEFLTYFQNEAQLEKSRLLSDRFSAERPKGSFSTLEIQRTEQGDSAMYLCASSRTGELFFGEGSRLTVL.

The genes are TRBV28 and TRBJ2-7; 8 bases are shared with TRBD2. Germline values: CDR1 MDHEN, CDR2 SYDVKM. V gave up 1 base and J gave up 2 bases; unmatched junction bases: 4. The CDR3 covers 15 residues. The CDR3 sequence: CASSLFRGGPYEQYF. The CDR3 nucleotides are TGTGCCAGCAGTTTATTTCGGGGGGGCCCCTACGAGCAGTACTTC.

This clonotype was observed a handful of times. This chain links TRBV11-2 with TRBJ2-7; 9 positions agree with TRBD1. The J segment lost 4 bases and the V segment lost 4 bases, leaving 8 bases of the junction unmatched. The germline V gene encodes CDR1 SGHAT and CDR2 FQNNGV. CDR3 size: 15 residues. CDR3 nucleotides: TGTGCCAGCAGCTGGGCACAGGGGGCAGGGTACGAGCAGTACTTC. The encoded protein is CASSWAQGAGYEQYF.

This clonotype was observed a handful of times. The chain combines TRBV2 with TRBJ2-7; 7 bases align to TRBD2. This CDR3 comprises 15 residues. Trimming cost V 10 bases and J 3 bases; bases outside gene matches: 15. Looked up from germline, CDR1 is SNHLY and CDR2 is FYNNEI. Written as DNA, the CDR3 is TGTGCCACCCTTCCGGCGGGGGTTGGGTTCTACGAGCAGTACTTC. Protein: CATLPAGVGFYEQYF. The full variable domain, rest sourced from reference TRBV2 and TRBJ2-7, is EPEVTQTPSHQVTQMGQEVILRCVPISNHLYFYWYRQILGQKVEFLVSFYNNEISEKSEIFDDQFSVERPDGSNFTLKIRSTKLEDSAMYFCATLPAGVGFYEQYFGPGTRLTVT.

This clonotype was counted between two and nine times. CDR3 nucleotide sequence: TGTGCCAGCAGCTTAGCTTCCTTCCCAGGCGAGCAGTACTTC. It yields the protein CASSLASFPGEQYF. The chain uses TRBV7-9 and TRBJ2-7, with D hard to call. CDR1 and CDR2 from the germline V gene are SEHNR and FQNEAQ (reference sequence). CDR3 length: 14 residues. V lost 0 bases to trimming and J lost 6 bases, with 12 bases between them.

This clonotype was observed a few times. The rearrangement links TRBV7-2 to TRBJ1-6, with D uncertain. The CDR3 sequence is 16 residues long. CDR1 and CDR2 from the germline V gene are SGHTA and FQGNSA. The germline V and J ends were trimmed by 4 bases and 3 bases, with 13 bases remaining between them. The chain's CDR3 is CASSSLPSGYNSPLHF. As DNA, the CDR3 is TGTGCCAGCAGCTCCCTCCCCTCGGGCTATAATTCACCCCTCCACTTT.

This clonotype has a count of ten or more. The chain combines TRBV7-2 with TRBJ2-5, with 12 nucleotides matching TRBD2. The CDR3 is 16 amino acids. Germline CDR1 reads SGHTA; CDR2 reads FQGNSA. V lost 1 base and J lost 5; bases outside the gene matches: 5. For the CDR3, the DNA is TGTGCCAGCAGCTTAGAACTAGCGGGGGGCACGGAGACCCAGTACTTC. Protein sequence: CASSLELAGGTETQYF.

This clonotype has a count of ten or more. The CDR3 region is CASSSKRGTNAYEQYF. The CDR3 DNA is TGTGCCAGCAGCTCTAAGAGGGGCACGAACGCCTACGAGCAGTACTTC. The chain joins TRBV7-6 to TRBJ2-7; D possibly matches TRBD1 or TRBD2 (5 bases each). Between the trimmed V and J ends, which lost 4 bases and 2 bases, there was a span of 18 bases. The CDR3 has 16 residues. Germline CDR1 reads SGHVS; CDR2 reads FNYEAQ.

The rearrangement uses TRBV5-8 and TRBJ1-4, with D perhaps matching TRBD1 (6 bases). Per the germline V gene, CDR1 is SGHTS and CDR2 is YDEGEE. The germline V and J ends were trimmed by 4 bases and 5 bases, with 15 bases remaining between them. The CDR3 covers 15 residues. The CDR3 DNA sequence: TGTGCCAGCAGCCGTCGCAGGGGAAAGAATGAAAAACTGTTTTTT. Amino acids: CASSRRRGKNEKLFF.